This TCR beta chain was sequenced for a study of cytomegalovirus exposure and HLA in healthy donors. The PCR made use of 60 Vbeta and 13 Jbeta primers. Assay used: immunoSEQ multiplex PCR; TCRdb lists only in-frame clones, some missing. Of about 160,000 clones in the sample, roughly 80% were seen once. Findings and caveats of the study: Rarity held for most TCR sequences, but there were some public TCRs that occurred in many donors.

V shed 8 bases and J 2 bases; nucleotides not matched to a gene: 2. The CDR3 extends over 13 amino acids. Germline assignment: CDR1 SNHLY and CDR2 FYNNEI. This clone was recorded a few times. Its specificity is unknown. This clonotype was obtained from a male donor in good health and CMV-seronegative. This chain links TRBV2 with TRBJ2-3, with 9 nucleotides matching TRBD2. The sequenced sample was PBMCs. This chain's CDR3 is CASRLADTDTQYF. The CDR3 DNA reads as TGTGCCAGCCGACTAGCGGACACAGATACGCAGTATTTT.